Each of the 32 T cell receptor beta chains below was sequenced from the same sample in a study of technical replicates of blood from several donors. The data were produced by immunoSEQ multiplex PCR, yet TCRdb's version contains in-frame clones alone and is incomplete. The sample has more than 70,000 clones; roughly 97% are singletons. The sample comprised T cells isolated from PBMCs. Source of these receptors: a human donor in good health.

V gene TRBV4-2 combines with J gene TRBJ2-7, with 10 bases identical to TRBD2. Germline V CDR1 and CDR2: LGHNA, YNFKEQ. After removal of 4 bases from V and 4 bases from J, the junction contained 10 bases not matched to a gene. The CDR3 runs to 16 residues. The CDR3 DNA is TGTGCCAGCAGCCTAGATAGCGGGAGGTCCCCTTACGAGCAGTACTTC. This encodes CASSLDSGRSPYEQYF.

The chain links TRBV6-5 to TRBJ1-1; D gene uncertain. Per the germline V gene, CDR1 is MNHEY and CDR2 is SVGAGI. V gave up 6 bases and J gave up 4 bases, with 9 bases separating them. This CDR3 spans 12 amino acids. CDR3 DNA: TGTGCCAGCAGGAGACATGGCACTGAAGCTTTCTTT. Its translation is CASRRHGTEAFF.

The chain uses TRBV15 and TRBJ2-2; TRBD1 agrees at 8 bases. The CDR3 sequence is 16 residues long. In germline, CDR1 is LNHNV, CDR2 YYDKDF (reference sequence). V shed 3 bases and J 0 bases; nucleotides not matched to a gene: 3. CDR3 in DNA: TGTGCCACCAGCAGGACGGACAGGGCGAACACCGGGGAGCTGTTTTTT. This sequence encodes CATSRTDRANTGELFF.

V is TRBV7-9 and J is TRBJ2-7; D is undetermined. This CDR3 is 11 amino acids long. Trimming took off 4 bases at V and 5 bases at J, with 6 bases between the two ends. The germline CDR1 and CDR2 sequences are SEHNR and FQNEAQ (reference sequence). The DNA of the CDR3 is TGTGCCAGCAGCTCCTTCCACGAGCAGTACTTC. Its protein is CASSSFHEQYF.

V is TRBV5-6 and J is TRBJ1-1; no reliable D call. CDR3 length equals 17 residues. The ends were cut back, 0 bases at V and 0 bases at J, with 15 bases in the middle. Germline lookup yields CDR1 SGHDT and CDR2 YYEEEE. The CDR3 coding sequence is TGTGCCAGCAGCTTGGGGGCAGGAGGGAGACTGAACACTGAAGCTTTCTTT. Translated, it gives CASSLGAGGRLNTEAFF. Looking up the rest from reference TRBV5-6 and TRBJ1-1 gives the full variable domain: DAGVTQSPTHLIKTRGQQVTLRCSPKSGHDTVSWYQQALGQGPQFIFQYYEEEERQRGNFPDRFSGHQFPNYSSELNVNALLLGDSALYLCASSLGAGGRLNTEAFFGQGTRLTVV.

This chain uses TRBV7-9 with TRBJ1-4; D perhaps matches TRBD1 (5 bases). The ends were cut back, 5 bases at V and 3 bases at J, with 13 bases in the middle. The CDR3 totals 15 residues. Looked up from germline, CDR1 is SEHNR and CDR2 is FQNEAQ (reference sequence). The CDR3 region is CASSVYRQANEKLFF. The CDR3 DNA reads as TGTGCCAGCAGCGTCTACAGGCAGGCTAATGAAAAACTGTTTTTT.

CDR3 loop: CASSLDGGQPQHF. The CDR3 DNA is TGTGCCAGCAGCTTAGATGGGGGGCAGCCCCAGCATTTT. The rearrangement links TRBV7-2 to TRBJ1-5; TRBD1 is a possible D gene (5 bases). Germline V gene lookup returns CDR1 SGHTA and CDR2 FQGNSA. This CDR3 is 13 amino acids long. V was shortened by 1 base and J by 7 bases, with 8 bases between the two germline ends.

The rearrangement joins TRBV7-9 to TRBJ2-7, with 8 positions matching TRBD2. Germline CDR1 and CDR2: SEHNR and FQNEAQ (reference sequence). The CDR3 has 16 amino acids. J lost 5 bases, V lost 0 bases, and 9 bases had no gene match. DNA of the CDR3: TGTGCCAGCAGCTTAGCCGCGGGGGGCTATTCGGACGAGCAGTACTTC. Amino acid sequence: CASSLAAGGYSDEQYF. The full variable domain, its missing parts supplied by reference TRBV7-9 and TRBJ2-7, is DTGVSQNPRHKITKRGQNVTFRCDPISEHNRLYWYRQTLGQGPEFLTYFQNEAQLEKSRLLSDRFSAERPKGSFSTLEIQRTEQGDSAMYLCASSLAAGGYSDEQYFGPGTRLTVT.

The chain joins TRBV7-9 to TRBJ2-7, with 7 bases fitting TRBD2. Germline CDR1 SEHNR, CDR2 FQNEAQ (reference sequence). After removal of 0 bases from V and 3 bases from J, the junction contained 2 bases not matched to a gene. This CDR3 comprises 14 residues. CDR3 sequence (DNA): TGTGCCAGCAGCTTAGCGGGAGGGAGCTACGAGCAGTACTTC. Encoded protein: CASSLAGGSYEQYF.

The gene calls are TRBV28 and TRBJ1-1; the D is unclear. CDR3 length: 13 residues. Trimming removed 5 bases at V and 1 base at J, with 8 bases between. Germline V gene lookup returns CDR1 MDHEN and CDR2 SYDVKM. The CDR3 DNA reads as TGTGCCAGCAGTGTTACACCGAACACTGAAGCTTTCTTT. Amino acid sequence: CASSVTPNTEAFF.

The rearrangement links TRBV28 to TRBJ1-5; unclear D gene. Germline CDR1 reads MDHEN; CDR2 reads SYDVKM. This CDR3 has 15 residues. Trimming took off 1 base at V and 4 bases at J, with 11 bases between the two ends. The CDR3 loop is CASSLFSVPNQPQHF. Written as DNA, the CDR3 is TGTGCCAGCAGTTTATTCTCGGTCCCTAATCAGCCCCAGCATTTT. The full variable domain, with the rest looked up from reference TRBV28 and TRBJ1-5, is DVKVTQSSRYLVKRTGEKVFLECVQDMDHENMFWYRQDPGLGLRLIYFSYDVKMKEKGDIPEGYSVSREKKERFSLILESASTNQTSMYLCASSLFSVPNQPQHFGDGTRLSIL.

This chain links TRBV6-5 with TRBJ2-1; no clear D. Germline assignment: CDR1 MNHEY and CDR2 SVGAGI. The CDR3 has 15 amino acids. Trimming took off 4 bases at V and 0 bases at J, with 10 bases between the two ends. The CDR3 protein is CASSFIENSYNEQFF. Here the CDR3 DNA reads TGTGCCAGCAGTTTCATCGAGAACTCCTACAATGAGCAGTTCTTC.

The gene calls are TRBV6-5 and TRBJ1-2; 9 bases are shared with TRBD1. Per germline, CDR1 MNHEY and CDR2 SVGAGI. V trimming: 1 base; J trimming: 3 bases; junction bases outside the gene matches: 3. CDR3 length equals 15 residues. The chain's CDR3 is CASSYWTGEDYGYTF. In DNA form, the CDR3 reads TGTGCCAGCAGTTACTGGACAGGGGAGGACTATGGCTACACCTTC.

This rearrangement joins TRBV11-2 to TRBJ2-1; D unresolved. The V and J ends lost 8 bases and 6 bases respectively, with 11 bases between them. The CDR3 is 12 residues long. The germline gives CDR1 SGHAT, CDR2 FQNNGV. Here the CDR3 reads CASVPFRNEQFF. The CDR3 DNA sequence: TGTGCCAGCGTTCCTTTTCGCAATGAGCAGTTCTTC.

V gene TRBV6-1 combines with J gene TRBJ2-5; a possible D gene is TRBD1 (5 bases). Per germline, CDR1 MNHNS and CDR2 SASEGT. The CDR3 is 14 amino acids. V was clipped by 4 bases and J by 2 bases, with 11 bases between them. This CDR3 reads CASSVLQEQETQYF. The CDR3 DNA reads as TGTGCCAGCAGTGTGCTACAGGAGCAAGAGACCCAGTACTTC.

The chain combines TRBV11-2 with TRBJ2-1; TRBD2 matches at 8 bases. In germline, CDR1 is SGHAT, CDR2 FQNNGV. The CDR3 runs to 14 residues. The junction had 4 bases not matched to a gene; V was cut back by 2 bases and J by 7 bases. The CDR3 sequence: CASSLTGTSNEQFF. The CDR3, as DNA: TGTGCCAGCAGCTTAACGGGGACTAGTAATGAGCAGTTCTTC. The full variable domain, with the rest looked up from reference TRBV11-2 and TRBJ2-1, is EAGVAQSPRYKIIEKRQSVAFWCNPISGHATLYWYQQILGQGPKLLIQFQNNGVVDDSQLPKDRFSAERLKGVDSTLKIQPAKLEDSAVYLCASSLTGTSNEQFFGPGTRLTVL.

The V gene is TRBV18, the J gene TRBJ2-6; 8 nucleotides agree with TRBD1. This CDR3 region has 17 residues. Germline loops: CDR1 KGHSH, CDR2 LQKENI. Germline trimming cut 4 bases from V and 1 base from J; bases unmatched to any gene: 6. The CDR3 coding sequence is TGTGCCAGCTCACAGTTGACAGGGGATTCTGGGGCCAACGTCCTGACTTTC. Translated, it gives CASSQLTGDSGANVLTF.

The J gene is TRBJ1-5, the V gene TRBV6-5, with 7 bases matching TRBD1. The CDR3 sequence is 15 residues long. Unmatched junction bases numbered 4, after V lost 5 bases and J lost 0 bases. Germline CDR1 reads MNHEY; CDR2 reads SVGAGI. In DNA form, the CDR3 reads TGTGCCAGCAGTCAAACAGGGGTTAGCAATCAGCCCCAGCATTTT. Amino acids: CASSQTGVSNQPQHF.

The rearrangement uses TRBV12-2 and TRBJ2-2; the D segment call TRBD2 is taken from the table without a DNA check. TRBV12-2 corresponds to a pseudogene. The CDR3 sequence is 16 residues long. In nucleotides, the CDR3 is TGTGCAAGTCGCCCCAAGGAGGTCTTATTTACCGGGGAGCTGTTTTTT. This sequence encodes CASRPKEVLFTGELFF.

The gene calls are TRBV7-9 and TRBJ1-5; D may be TRBD1 (5 bases). CDR3 size: 15 residues. From germline, CDR1 is SEHNR and CDR2 FQNEAQ (reference sequence). V was clipped by 4 bases and J by 2 bases, with 12 bases between them. In DNA form, the CDR3 reads TGTGCCAGCAGCTCCCAGGGACTCGGCAATCAGCCCCAGCATTTT. Protein: CASSSQGLGNQPQHF.

J is TRBJ2-7 and V is TRBV11-2, with TRBD1 matching 10 bases. Looked up from germline, CDR1 is SGHAT and CDR2 is FQNNGV. The CDR3 has 17 residues. With V trimmed by 4 bases and J by 2 bases, 11 bases remained unmatched. CDR3 sequence (DNA): TGTGCCAGCAGCTCAGGGAGGGGGGGGACAGGGGCCTACGAGCAGTACTTC. Protein: CASSSGRGGTGAYEQYF.

This clone was observed once. The genes are TRBV15 and TRBJ2-7, with 8 bases fitting TRBD1. The V and J ends lost 4 bases and 3 bases, in that order; junction bases with no gene match: 2. Germline loops: CDR1 LNHNV, CDR2 YYDKDF (reference sequence). The CDR3 extends over 13 amino acids. CDR3 region: CATSTDRDYEQYF. The CDR3 DNA sequence: TGTGCCACCAGCACGGACAGGGACTACGAGCAGTACTTC.

This clone is a singleton in its sample. This chain uses TRBV2 with TRBJ2-3; tentative D call: TRBD2 (6 bases). V lost 8 bases and J 5 bases, leaving 20 bases between the germline ends. The CDR3 consists of 15 residues. Looked up from germline, CDR1 is SNHLY and CDR2 is FYNNEI. CDR3 in amino acids: CASSLMAGKKDTQYF. In nucleotides, the CDR3 is TGTGCCAGCTCCCTAATGGCGGGGAAGAAAGATACGCAGTATTTT. The complete variable domain, with remaining parts taken from reference TRBV2 and TRBJ2-3, reads EPEVTQTPSHQVTQMGQEVILRCVPISNHLYFYWYRQILGQKVEFLVSFYNNEISEKSEIFDDQFSVERPDGSNFTLKIRSTKLEDSAMYFCASSLMAGKKDTQYFGPGTRLTVL.

This chain links TRBV5-1 with TRBJ2-7; the D gene is possibly TRBD2 (5 bases). V dropped 0 bases and J dropped 7 bases, with 14 bases sitting between them. CDR3 length equals 14 residues. CDR1 SGHRS and CDR2 YFSETQ come from the germline V gene. CDR3 region: CASSLAAEWREQYF. The CDR3 DNA reads as TGCGCCAGCAGCTTGGCAGCGGAGTGGAGGGAGCAGTACTTC.

The chain couples TRBV27 to TRBJ2-7, with D unresolved. The CDR3 contains 11 residues. Trimming pared 5 bases from V and 2 bases from J, leaving 4 bases between. Germline CDR1 MNHEY, CDR2 SMNVEV (reference sequence). The CDR3 DNA sequence: TGTGCCAGCAGTCCCGCCTACGAGCAGTACTTC. Translation: CASSPAYEQYF.

This clone has only one observation. The rearrangement uses TRBV7-9 and TRBJ2-3; TRBD2 is a possible D gene (5 bases). The CDR3 is 12 residues long. Between the trimmed V and J ends, which lost 5 bases and 14 bases, there was a span of 17 bases. Germline values: CDR1 SEHNR, CDR2 FQNEAQ (reference sequence). The CDR3 sequence: CASSPVPLLVYF. The CDR3 DNA is TGTGCCAGCAGCCCAGTCCCCTTACTAGTGTATTTT.

This clone was recorded only once. V and J are TRBV9 and TRBJ1-6, with D unresolved. Germline V gene lookup returns CDR1 SGDLS and CDR2 YYNGEE. The CDR3 loop spans 14 amino acids. The ends were cut back, 3 bases at V and 8 bases at J, with 12 bases in the middle. The CDR3 loop is CASSEPRLDSPLHF. CDR3 nucleotide sequence: TGTGCCAGCAGCGAACCTCGGTTGGATTCACCCCTCCACTTT. The variable domain in full, completed from reference TRBV9 and TRBJ1-6, reads DSGVTQTPKHLITATGQRVTLRCSPRSGDLSVYWYQQSLDQGLQFLIQYYNGEERAKGNILERFSAQQFPDLHSELNLSSLELGDSALYFCASSEPRLDSPLHFGNGTRLTVT.

J is TRBJ1-2 and V is TRBV13, with TRBD1 matching over 7 bases. The CDR3 loop spans 13 amino acids. CDR1 is PRHDT, CDR2 FYEKMQ, per germline (reference sequence). V gave up 7 bases and J gave up 6 bases; unmatched junction bases: 8. CDR3 in DNA: TGTGCCAGCAAGACAGGGCTAGCCGATGGCTACACCTTC. Translating gives CASKTGLADGYTF.

DNA for the CDR3: TGTGCCAGCAGTGCGACTAGCGGAACCAATGAGCAGTTCTTC. It codes for CASSATSGTNEQFF. This chain links TRBV6-1 with TRBJ2-1, with 9 nucleotides matching TRBD2. There are 14 residues in the CDR3. The germline V gene encodes CDR1 MNHNS and CDR2 SASEGT. The J segment lost 6 bases and the V segment lost 4 bases, leaving 4 bases of the junction unmatched.

The chain uses TRBV5-1 and TRBJ1-2; D gene ambiguous. The CDR3 contains 15 residues. Between the trimmed V and J ends, which lost 0 bases and 4 bases, there was a span of 13 bases. Germline V CDR1 and CDR2: SGHRS, YFSETQ. The CDR3: CASSLGQAQSYGYTF. For the CDR3, the DNA is TGCGCCAGCAGCTTGGGGCAGGCTCAAAGCTATGGCTACACCTTC.

The chain has TRBV23-1 and TRBJ2-1, with 8 bases identical to TRBD1. TRBV23-1 is an open reading frame whose function is uncertain. This CDR3 is 16 amino acids long. With V trimmed by 0 bases and J by 4 bases, 5 bases remained unmatched. The chain's CDR3 is CASSQSGRGPYNEQFF. In DNA form, the CDR3 reads TGCGCCAGCAGTCAATCAGGCAGGGGGCCTTACAATGAGCAGTTCTTC.

V and J are TRBV20-1 and TRBJ2-5; D is unclear. CDR3 length equals 11 residues. The V gene's germline CDR1 is DFQATT and CDR2 SNEGSKA (reference sequence). V gave up 6 bases and J gave up 4 bases, with 9 bases separating them. The CDR3 DNA sequence: TGCAGTGCCGACTCGGGAGAGACCCAGTACTTC. Its translation: CSADSGETQYF.